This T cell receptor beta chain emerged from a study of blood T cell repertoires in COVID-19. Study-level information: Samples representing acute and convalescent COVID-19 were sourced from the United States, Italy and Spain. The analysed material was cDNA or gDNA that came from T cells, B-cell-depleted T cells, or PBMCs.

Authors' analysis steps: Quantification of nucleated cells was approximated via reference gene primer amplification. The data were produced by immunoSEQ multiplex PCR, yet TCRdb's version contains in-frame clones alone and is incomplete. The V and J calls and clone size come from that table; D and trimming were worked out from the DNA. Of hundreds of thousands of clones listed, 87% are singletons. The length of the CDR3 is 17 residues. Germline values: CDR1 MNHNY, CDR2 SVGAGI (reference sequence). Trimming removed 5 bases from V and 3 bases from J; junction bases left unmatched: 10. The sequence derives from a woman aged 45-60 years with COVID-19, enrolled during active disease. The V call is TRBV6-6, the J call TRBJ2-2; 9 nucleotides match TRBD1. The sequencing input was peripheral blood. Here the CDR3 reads CASSRTRQGGDTGELFF. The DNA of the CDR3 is TGTGCCAGCAGTCGCACCCGACAGGGGGGGGACACCGGGGAGCTGTTTTTT.